This record covers a single T cell receptor beta chain. The source of the sample is a study of blood T cell repertoires in COVID-19. Study overall: Acute and convalescent COVID-19 samples came from the United States, Italy and Spain.

The method was immunoSEQ multiplex PCR; TCRdb's version includes in-frame clones alone and lacks a portion of them. The table shows around 200,000 clones, with about four fifths occurring only once. The sample taken for sequencing was peripheral blood. This sequence was found in a woman in her 40s with active or convalescent COVID-19.

In DNA, the CDR3 is TGTGCCAGCAGCTTCGAGACAGGGTTCAGCAATCAGCCCCAGCATTTT. Its translation is CASSFETGFSNQPQHF. V usage is TRBV7-8 and J usage is TRBJ1-5; 7 nucleotides align to TRBD1. The J segment lost 1 base and the V segment lost 3 bases, leaving 6 bases of the junction unmatched. Germline-derived CDR1 and CDR2 are SGHVS and FQNEAQ. CDR3 length equals 16 residues.